These T cell receptor beta chains were read from a single sample in a study of blood T cells in healthy people across ages. One entry per CDR3 protein results from TCRdb running MiXCR on the 5' RACE reads. The sample records 1.4 million or so distinct CDR3 sequences, roughly 43% being singletons. The specimen was blood. Receptors originate from a woman aged 18-29 years in good health. CDR3s include the opening cysteine and the closing phenylalanine or tryptophan. Size tells how often a clone was seen (once, few, many) or the class of an expanded clone, and some rows leave it out.

TRBV4-3	TRBJ2-6	.	CASSQVPLKQPSGANVLTF
TRBV4-3	TRBJ2-2	.	CASSQDGLAGGSNTGELFF
TRBV27	TRBJ1-1	few	CASSQGFMNTEAFF
TRBV11-2	TRBJ2-1	.	CTSSLGGLNEQFF
TRBV27	TRBJ1-1	.	CVSSLWVESTEAFF
TRBV27	TRBJ2-7	.	CATASSLSSYEQYF
TRBV20-1	TRBJ1-5	.	CSANRDINQPQHF
TRBV12-3/TRBV12-4	TRBJ1-2	.	CASRRGIGGGYTF
TRBV25-1	TRBJ1-2	.	CASSEGTPSGYTF
TRBV12-3/TRBV12-4	TRBJ1-1	.	CASSRNRGNTEAFF
TRBV10-3	TRBJ2-7	.	CATSGGYYEQYF
TRBV11-2	TRBJ2-1	.	CASSYLSGEQFF
TRBV18	TRBJ2-7	.	CASSPLSPRGQYF
TRBV4-2	TRBJ1-2	.	CASSQVEAYANYGYTF
TRBV5-1	TRBJ1-5	many	CASSLEGGDQPQHF
TRBV18	TRBJ1-2	.	CASSSSDRVFGGYTF
TRBV3-1	TRBJ2-1	.	CASSQGAYTETQFF
TRBV6-2/TRBV6-3	TRBJ2-3	.	CASSSRLESGFLSTDTQYF
TRBV12-3/TRBV12-4	TRBJ2-1	.	CASSFWTSGGSNEQFF
TRBV4-3	TRBJ1-2	.	CASSPGWGLDGYTF
TRBV12-3/TRBV12-4	TRBJ1-3	.	CACTSGRRLSGNTIYF
TRBV7-3	TRBJ1-2	few	CASSFGTGDIYGYTF